The T cell receptor beta chain described here comes from a study of T cell responses to AZD1222 COVID-19 vaccine. Whole-study results and caveats: The study found Spike-specific TCR breadth and depth rose after two AZD1222 doses. Of spike-specific TCRs, nearly half reportedly target regions left unmutated in variants. Donors were largely white British and mainly female; clonal diversity was possibly underestimated.

Method: immunoSEQ multiplex PCR; TCRdb's copy keeps in-frame clones and lacks some. The sample lists over 130,000 clones, approximately 90% occurring once. Germline CDR1 KGHDR, CDR2 SFDVKD. Trimming took 6 bases from V and 4 from J, leaving 11 bases between them. The CDR3 is made up of 13 amino acids. As concerns this clone: Its target is not known.

The chain links TRBV24-1 to TRBJ1-1; D call uncertain. The specimen was peripheral blood, collected 28 days after the second AZD1222 dose. This sequence originates from an adult who received the AZD1222 COVID-19 vaccine. CDR3 nucleotide sequence: TGTGCCACCAGTCGGGGATTGAGCACTGAAGCTTTCTTT. Its translation: CATSRGLSTEAFF.